Here is one TCR beta chain with its context. The antigen remains unidentified. Sequencing was performed with immunoSEQ multiplex PCR; in TCRdb, only in-frame clones are kept and a portion is missing. The sample records some 1,600,000 clones, 98% being singletons. The entry originates in a study of shared clonotypes between healthy human individuals. Study-level results: Generation probabilities were higher for clonotypes shared across all four sorted-subset donors than for unshared ones. Shared across a few donors were 5% to 6% of the naive CD4 clonotypes.

Losses at the gene ends were 4 bases for V and 6 bases for J; bases not matched to a gene: 11. This CDR3 spans 15 amino acids. Germline assignment: CDR1 MDHEN and CDR2 SYDVKM. The V and J genes are TRBV28 and TRBJ2-5, with 7 nucleotides matching TRBD2. Material for sequencing was naive CD4+ T cells sorted from blood. Sample subset: CD45RA+ positively selected. The receptor comes from a man in his thirties or forties in good health. This chain's CDR3 is CASSSAGAVSKTQYF. DNA for the CDR3: TGTGCCAGCAGTTCGGCGGGAGCGGTGTCGAAGACCCAGTACTTC.